This TCR beta chain was observed in a study of blood T cell repertoires in COVID-19. V dropped 5 bases and J dropped 3; count of bases not matched to a gene: 13. The CDR3 runs to 17 residues. Germline V lookup: CDR1 MNHNY, CDR2 SVGAGI (reference sequence). Authors' methods: For nucleated cells, counts were estimated from reference gene primer amplification. TCRdb's table, derived via immunoSEQ multiplex PCR, lists solely in-frame clones and lacks some. V and J calls and clone size are as listed in that table; D and trimming were resolved from the DNA. The top ten hold more than 8% of the sample, which has about 200,000 clones, around 83% seen once.

Sequences were obtained from peripheral blood. The chain recombines TRBV6-6 with TRBJ2-7; 10 nucleotides match TRBD1. This TCR was recovered from a woman in her fifties or sixties with acute or convalescent COVID-19. DNA of the CDR3: TGTGCCAGCAGTAGATCACCGACAGGGGGCATACTCTACGAGCAGTACTTC. Protein product: CASSRSPTGGILYEQYF.